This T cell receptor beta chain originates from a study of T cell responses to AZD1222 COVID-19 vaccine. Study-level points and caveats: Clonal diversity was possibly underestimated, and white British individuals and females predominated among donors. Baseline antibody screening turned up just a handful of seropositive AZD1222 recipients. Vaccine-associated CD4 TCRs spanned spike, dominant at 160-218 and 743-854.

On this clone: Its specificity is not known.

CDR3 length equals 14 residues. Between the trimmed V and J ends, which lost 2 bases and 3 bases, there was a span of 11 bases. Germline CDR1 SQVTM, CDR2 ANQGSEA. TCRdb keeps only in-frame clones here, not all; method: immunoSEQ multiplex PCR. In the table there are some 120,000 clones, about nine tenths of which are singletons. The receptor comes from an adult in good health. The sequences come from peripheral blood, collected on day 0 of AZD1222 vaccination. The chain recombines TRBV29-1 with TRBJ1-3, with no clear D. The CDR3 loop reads CSVELFGYGNTIYF. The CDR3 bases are TGCAGCGTTGAACTATTTGGTTATGGAAACACCATATATTTT.